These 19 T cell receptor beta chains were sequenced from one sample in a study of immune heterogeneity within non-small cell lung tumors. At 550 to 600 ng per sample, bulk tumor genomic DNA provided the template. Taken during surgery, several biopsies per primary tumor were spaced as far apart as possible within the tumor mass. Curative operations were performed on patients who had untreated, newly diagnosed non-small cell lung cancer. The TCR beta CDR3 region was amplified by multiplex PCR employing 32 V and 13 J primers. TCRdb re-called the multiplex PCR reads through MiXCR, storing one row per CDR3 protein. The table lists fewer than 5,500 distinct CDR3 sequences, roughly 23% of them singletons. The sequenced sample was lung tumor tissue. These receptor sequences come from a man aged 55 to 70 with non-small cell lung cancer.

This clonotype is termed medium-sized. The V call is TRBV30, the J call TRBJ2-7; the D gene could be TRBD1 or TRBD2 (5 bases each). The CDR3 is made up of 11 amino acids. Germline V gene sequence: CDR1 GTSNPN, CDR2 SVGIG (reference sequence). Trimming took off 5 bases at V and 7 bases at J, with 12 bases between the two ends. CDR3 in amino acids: CAWGFWGEQYF. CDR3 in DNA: TGTGCCTGGGGGTTTTGGGGGGAGCAGTACTTC.

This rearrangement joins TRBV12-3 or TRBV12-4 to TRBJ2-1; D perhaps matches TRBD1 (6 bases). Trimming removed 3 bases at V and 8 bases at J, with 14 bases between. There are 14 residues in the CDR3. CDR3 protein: CASSLGAVSDEQFF. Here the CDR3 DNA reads TGTGCCAGCAGTTTGGGGGCAGTCTCGGATGAGCAGTTCTTC.

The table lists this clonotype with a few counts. CDR3 protein: CASSSTGAITYEQYF. The CDR3 bases are TGCGCCAGCAGCTCTACAGGGGCCATAACCTACGAGCAGTACTTC. The chain employs TRBV5-1 and TRBJ2-7, with 7 bases fitting TRBD1. Per germline, CDR1 SGHRS and CDR2 YFSETQ. The CDR3 runs 15 residues. The ends lost 3 bases at V and 2 bases at J; junction bases unmatched: 8.

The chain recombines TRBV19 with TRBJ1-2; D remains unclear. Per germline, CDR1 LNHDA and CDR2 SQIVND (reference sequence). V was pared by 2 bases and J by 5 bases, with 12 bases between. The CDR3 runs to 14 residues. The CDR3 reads CASSIKATGYGYTF. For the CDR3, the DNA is TGTGCCAGTAGTATAAAGGCCACGGGGTATGGCTACACCTTC.

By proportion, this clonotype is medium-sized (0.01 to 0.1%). CDR3 in DNA: TGTGCCAGCAGTTTAAACGTTGGGACAGCCGGGACTAGTACCTACGAGCAGTACTTC. Its protein product is CASSLNVGTAGTSTYEQYF. The chain carries TRBV28 and TRBJ2-7; tentatively, D is TRBD2 (8 bases). The CDR3 length is 19 residues. V was trimmed by 2 bases and J by 2 bases, leaving 25 bases between them. Germline V gene data show CDR1 as MDHEN and CDR2 as SYDVKM.

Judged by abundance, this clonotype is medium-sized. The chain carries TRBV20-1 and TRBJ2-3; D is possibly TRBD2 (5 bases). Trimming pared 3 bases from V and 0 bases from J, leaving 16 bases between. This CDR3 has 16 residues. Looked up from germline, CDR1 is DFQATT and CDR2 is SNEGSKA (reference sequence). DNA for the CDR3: TGCAGTGCTAGCATTTCGGGATTCTCTAGCACAGATACGCAGTATTTT. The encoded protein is CSASISGFSSTDTQYF.

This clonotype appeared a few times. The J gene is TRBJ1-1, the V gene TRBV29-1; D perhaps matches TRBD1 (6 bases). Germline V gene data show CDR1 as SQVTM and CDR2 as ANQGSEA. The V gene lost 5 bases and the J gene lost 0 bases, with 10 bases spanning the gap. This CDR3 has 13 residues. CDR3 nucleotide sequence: TGCAGCGTTAGGGACACTATGAACACTGAAGCTTTCTTT. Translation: CSVRDTMNTEAFF.

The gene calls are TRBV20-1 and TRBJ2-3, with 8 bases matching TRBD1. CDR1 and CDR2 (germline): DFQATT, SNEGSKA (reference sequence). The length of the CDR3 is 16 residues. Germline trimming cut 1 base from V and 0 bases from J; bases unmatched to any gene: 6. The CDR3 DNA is TGCAGTGCTAGAGGCGGGACAGGAATTAGCACAGATACGCAGTATTTT. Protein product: CSARGGTGISTDTQYF.

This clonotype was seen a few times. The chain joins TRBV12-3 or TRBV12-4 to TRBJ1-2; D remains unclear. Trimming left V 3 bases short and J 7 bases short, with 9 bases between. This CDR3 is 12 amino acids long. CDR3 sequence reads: CASSLRLGGYTF. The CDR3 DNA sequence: TGTGCCAGCAGTTTGAGACTCGGTGGCTACACCTTC.

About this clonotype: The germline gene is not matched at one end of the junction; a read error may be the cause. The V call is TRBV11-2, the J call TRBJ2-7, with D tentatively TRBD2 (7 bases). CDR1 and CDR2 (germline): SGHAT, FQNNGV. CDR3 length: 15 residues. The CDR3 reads CANSLGRGGPYEQYF. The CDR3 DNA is TGTGCCAACAGCTTAGGTAGGGGGGGTCCCTACGAGCAGTACTTC.

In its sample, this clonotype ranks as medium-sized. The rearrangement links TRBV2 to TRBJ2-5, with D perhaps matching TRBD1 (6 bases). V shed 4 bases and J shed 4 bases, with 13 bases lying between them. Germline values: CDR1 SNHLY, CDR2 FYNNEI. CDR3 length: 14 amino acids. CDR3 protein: CASSGTGSGETQYF. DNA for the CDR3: TGTGCCAGCAGTGGTACAGGGTCGGGAGAGACCCAGTACTTC.

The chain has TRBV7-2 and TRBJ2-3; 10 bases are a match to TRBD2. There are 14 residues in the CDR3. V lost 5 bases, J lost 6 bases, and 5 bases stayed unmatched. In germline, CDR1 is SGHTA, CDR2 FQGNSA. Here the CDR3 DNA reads TGTGCCAGCAGCGCACTAGCGGGACGCGATACGCAGTATTTT. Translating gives CASSALAGRDTQYF.

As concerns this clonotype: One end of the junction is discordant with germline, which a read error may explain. CDR3 in DNA: TGTGCCATCAGTGATCCCACGGGACAGAACTCCTACGAGCGGTACTTC. Protein sequence: CAISDPTGQNSYERYF. The rearrangement joins TRBV10-3 to TRBJ2-7; 7 bases map to TRBD1. Germline-derived CDR1 and CDR2 are ENHRY and SYGVKD. This CDR3 has 16 amino acids.

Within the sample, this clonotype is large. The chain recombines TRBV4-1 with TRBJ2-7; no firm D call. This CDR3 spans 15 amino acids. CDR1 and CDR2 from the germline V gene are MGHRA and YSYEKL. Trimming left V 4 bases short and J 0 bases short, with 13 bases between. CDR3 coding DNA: TGCGCCAGCAGCCGGACCTACCAGAGCTCCTACGAGCAGTACTTC. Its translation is CASSRTYQSSYEQYF.

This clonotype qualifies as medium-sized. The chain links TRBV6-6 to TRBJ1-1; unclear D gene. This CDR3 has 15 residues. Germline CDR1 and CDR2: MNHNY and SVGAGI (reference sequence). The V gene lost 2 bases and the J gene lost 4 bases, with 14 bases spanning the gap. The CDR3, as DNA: TGTGCCAGCAGTTACCCGACTGTCCCGAGCACTGAAGCTTTCTTT. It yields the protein CASSYPTVPSTEAFF.

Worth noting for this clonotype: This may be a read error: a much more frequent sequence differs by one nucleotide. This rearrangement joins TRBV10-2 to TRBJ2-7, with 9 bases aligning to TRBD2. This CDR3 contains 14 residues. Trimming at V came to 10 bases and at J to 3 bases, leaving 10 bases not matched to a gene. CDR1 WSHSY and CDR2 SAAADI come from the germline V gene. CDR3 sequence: CAIEAGGSFYEQYF. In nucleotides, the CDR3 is TGCGCCATCGAAGCGGGAGGTTCCTTCTACGAGCAGTACTTC.

CDR3 protein: CASSYSPGLAGVTDTQYF. The CDR3 nucleotides are TGTGCCAGCAGTTACTCCCCAGGACTAGCGGGAGTTACAGATACGCAGTATTTT. The chain recombines TRBV6-5 with TRBJ2-3, with 13 bases lining up with TRBD2. The CDR3 contains 18 residues. Germline-derived CDR1 and CDR2 are MNHEY and SVGAGI. Losses at the gene ends were 0 bases for V and 3 bases for J; bases not matched to a gene: 6.

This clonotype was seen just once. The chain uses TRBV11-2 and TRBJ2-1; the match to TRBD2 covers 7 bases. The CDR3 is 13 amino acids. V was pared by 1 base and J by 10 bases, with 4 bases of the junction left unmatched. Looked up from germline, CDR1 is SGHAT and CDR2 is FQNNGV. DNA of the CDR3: TGTGCCAGCAGCTTAGTTAAGGGAGGGGAGCAGTTCTTC. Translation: CASSLVKGGEQFF.

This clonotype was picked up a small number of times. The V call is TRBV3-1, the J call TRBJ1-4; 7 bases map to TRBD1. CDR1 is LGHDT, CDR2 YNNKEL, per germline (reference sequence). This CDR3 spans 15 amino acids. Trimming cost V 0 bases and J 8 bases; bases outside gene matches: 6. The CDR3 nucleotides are TGTGCCAGCAGCCAAGACCAGGGGGTGCGCGAAAAACTGTTTTTT. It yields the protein CASSQDQGVREKLFF.